Listed here are 4 T cell receptor beta chains from one sample, sequenced in a study of blood T cell repertoires in COVID-19 (TCRdb year 2020). Libraries were prepared through the immunoSEQ multiplex PCR assay. The clones in this table, taken by TCRdb from immuneACCESS, are in-frame only. Not every clone is retained; where verified, under half of the shortfall comes from an unresolved V gene, and the cause of the rest is unknown. In all, the sample holds some 120,000 clones, and roughly 85% of those were seen once. The ten largest clones add up to roughly 2.4% of the sample. Sequenced: peripheral blood. Source of these receptors: a man in his thirties or forties with acute or convalescent COVID-19.

The V gene is TRBV18, the J gene TRBJ2-7; 7 bases match TRBD2. From germline, CDR1 is KGHSH and CDR2 LQKENI. The CDR3 runs to 14 residues. With 3 bases clipped from V and 2 bases from J, the junction kept 4 bases outside the gene matches. As DNA, the CDR3 is TGTGCCAGCTCACCGCGGGGGTTGACCTACGAGCAGTACTTC. It specifies CASSPRGLTYEQYF.

The chain has TRBV6-5 and TRBJ1-2; tentative D call: TRBD1 (5 bases). CDR1 is MNHEY and CDR2 is SVGAGI in the germline V gene. The germline V and J ends were trimmed by 9 bases and 6 bases, with 14 bases remaining between them. The CDR3 is 12 amino acids. CDR3 sequence (DNA): TGTGCCAGTCGGAAGGGGCCCGATGGCTACACCTTC. Its protein product is CASRKGPDGYTF.

The table lists this clone with a few counts. The gene calls are TRBV7-3 and TRBJ2-2; D gene ambiguous. Per germline, CDR1 SGHTA and CDR2 FQGTGA. V shed 1 base and J shed 2 bases, with 11 bases lying between them. This CDR3 is 16 amino acids long. Written as DNA, the CDR3 is TGTGCCAGCAGCTTAAATCCCCCGGGTAACACCGGGGAGCTGTTTTTT. This encodes CASSLNPPGNTGELFF. Together with reference TRBV7-3 and TRBJ2-2, the CDR3 gives the full variable domain: GAGVSQTPSNKVTEKGKYVELRCDPISGHTALYWYRQSLGQGPEFLIYFQGTGAADDSGLPNDRFFAVRPEGSVSTLKIQRTERGDSAVYLCASSLNPPGNTGELFFGEGSRLTVL.

The chain combines TRBV18 with TRBJ2-7, with 9 nucleotides matching TRBD2. The germline CDR1 and CDR2 sequences are KGHSH and LQKENI. The CDR3 covers 16 residues. The trim removed 1 base at V and 4 bases at J, leaving 8 bases unmatched. DNA of the CDR3: TGTGCCAGCTCACCACGTGCAGCGGGAGGACCATACGAGCAGTACGTC. Amino acid sequence: CASSPRAAGGPYEQYV.